This T cell receptor (beta chain) is drawn from a study of T cells expressing NK-cell markers. TCRdb re-called the 5' RACE reads; one entry per CDR3 protein, DNA not given. This table holds about 390,000 distinct CDR3 sequences. From germline, CDR1 is MDHEN and CDR2 SYDVKM. The CDR3 loop spans 12 amino acids. The chain combines TRBV28 with TRBJ2-7; TCRdb indicates TRBD2, and absent DNA this call remains unverified. The clonotype comes from a woman in her 50s in good health. The specimen sequenced was blood T cells: a sorted CD56 or NKG2C T cell subset, CD4+ or CD8+ T cells, or bulk PBMC T cells (not recorded which). CDR3 in amino acids: CASGAGVGEQYF.